The rows below give T cell receptor beta chains drawn from one sample of a study of blood T cell repertoires in COVID-19. Sequenced by immunoSEQ multiplex PCR; TCRdb stores in-frame clones only, minus some. The sample consists of approximately 110,000 clones, over 75% of them appearing once. Sequencing was performed on peripheral blood. These receptors were taken from a woman over 75 with acute or convalescent COVID-19. Both conserved end residues are part of each CDR3. D genes are given only for firm matches. Size is stated for part of the rows, as once, few or many counts, or as a class when the clone is expanded.

- | TRBJ1-1 | TRBV6-5 | - | CASSYGQNTEAFF | TGTGCCAGCAGTTACGGACAGAACACTGAAGCTTTCTTT
TRBD1 | TRBJ1-1 | TRBV7-9 | - | CASSHRDRGTEAFF | TGTGCCAGCAGCCACCGGGACAGGGGGACTGAAGCTTTCTTT
- | TRBJ2-7 | TRBV21-1 | - | CASSAGAKGTTYEQYF | TGTGCCAGCAGCGCGGGGGCAAAGGGTACAACCTACGAGCAGTACTTC
TRBD2 | TRBJ2-7 | TRBV19 | - | CASRLTSGVSYEQYF | TGTGCCAGTAGGCTGACTAGCGGTGTCTCCTACGAGCAGTACTTC
- | TRBJ2-1 | TRBV4-3 | few | CASSQDLRGSWNEQFF | TGCGCCAGCAGCCAAGATTTGAGGGGGTCTTGGAATGAGCAGTTCTTC
- | TRBJ1-2 | TRBV10-3 | - | CAISESGRGENYGYTF | TGTGCCATCAGTGAGTCGGGCAGGGGTGAGAACTATGGCTACACCTTC
TRBD1 | TRBJ1-4 | TRBV30 | - | CAWSAGTEKKLFF | TGTGCCTGGAGTGCGGGGACAGAAAAAAAACTGTTTTTT
- | TRBJ1-2 | TRBV25-1 | - | CASSESWGGTNYGYTF | TGTGCCAGCAGTGAATCGTGGGGGGGCACTAACTATGGCTACACCTTC
- | TRBJ1-6 | TRBV6-5 | - | CASASSYNSPLHF | TGTGCCAGCGCTAGCTCCTATAATTCACCCCTCCACTTT
TRBD1 | TRBJ2-3 | TRBV7-8 | - | CASSLGQGAGTQYF | TGTGCCAGCAGCCTGGGGCAGGGGGCTGGTACGCAGTATTTT
- | TRBJ2-3 | TRBV4-2 | once | CASSQEGGDTQYF | TGTGCCAGCAGCCAAGAGGGGGGAGATACGCAGTATTTT
TRBD2 | TRBJ2-5 | TRBV15 | - | CATSRGTSGGEETQYF | TGTGCCACCAGCCGAGGGACTAGCGGGGGGGAAGAGACCCAGTACTTC
- | TRBJ1-6 | TRBV5-6 | - | CASQGGEGFYNSPLHF | TGTGCCAGCCAAGGAGGGGAAGGCTTCTATAATTCACCCCTCCACTTT
- | TRBJ2-3 | TRBV13 | once | CASSPSTDTQYF | TGTGCCAGCAGCCCGAGCACAGATACGCAGTATTTT
- | TRBJ1-2 | TRBV10-3 | - | CAISETLYYGYTF | TGTGCCATCAGTGAGACATTATACTATGGCTACACCTTC
- | TRBJ2-5 | TRBV18 | - | CASSPRLGGQETQYF | TGTGCCAGCTCACCCCGTTTGGGGGGTCAAGAGACCCAGTACTTC
TRBD2 | TRBJ2-7 | TRBV29-1 | - | CSVEDETSGNYEQYF | TGCAGCGTTGAAGATGAGACTAGCGGTAACTACGAGCAGTACTTC
- | TRBJ2-3 | TRBV27 | - | CASSPGTLVTDTQYF | TGTGCCAGCAGTCCCGGGACTCTCGTCACAGATACGCAGTATTTT
TRBD2 | TRBJ2-2 | TRBV5-1 | - | CASSGGLAGGGGELFF | TGCGCCAGCAGCGGAGGACTAGCGGGGGGCGGCGGGGAGCTGTTTTTT
- | TRBJ1-5 | TRBV7-8 | - | CASNTGTLSNQPQHF | TGTGCCAGCAACACAGGGACCTTAAGCAATCAGCCCCAGCATTTT
TRBD1 | TRBJ2-1 | TRBV14 | few | CASSQETGSKRNEQFF | TGTGCCAGCAGCCAAGAGACAGGGAGCAAGAGGAATGAGCAGTTCTTC
- | TRBJ1-1 | TRBV30 | - | CAWSRGANTEAFF | TGTGCCTGGAGCCGCGGGGCTAACACTGAAGCTTTCTTT
- | TRBJ1-2 | TRBV24-1 | few | CATSDPAVVGLGGYTF | TGTGCCACCAGTGATCCTGCGGTTGTGGGGCTGGGTGGCTACACCTTC
- | TRBJ1-2 | TRBV13 | - | CASAKGGGPGYGYTF | TGTGCCAGCGCTAAAGGGGGGGGGCCAGGCTATGGCTACACCTTC
- | TRBJ1-6 | TRBV27 | - | CASSLFDSYNSPLHF | TGTGCCAGCAGTTTATTCGACAGTTATAATTCACCCCTCCACTTT
TRBD1 | TRBJ1-6 | TRBV6-1 | few | CASSDWTGTSPLHF | TGTGCCAGCAGTGATTGGACAGGAACTTCACCCCTCCACTTT
- | TRBJ2-7 | TRBV7-6 | - | CASIDRNSYEQYF | TGTGCCAGCATCGACAGGAATTCCTACGAGCAGTACTTC
- | TRBJ1-6 | TRBV6-1 | - | CASSARQTVKDNSPLHF | TGTGCCAGCAGTGCCCGACAGACCGTTAAGGATAATTCACCCCTCCACTTT
- | TRBJ1-4 | TRBV2 | - | CASSEVTGWNEKLFF | TGTGCCAGCAGTGAAGTTACGGGGTGGAATGAAAAACTGTTTTTT
- | TRBJ1-2 | TRBV2 | - | CASGSGIGYTF | TGTGCCAGTGGGTCAGGGATCGGCTACACCTTC
TRBD1 | TRBJ1-5 | TRBV28 | - | CASTVAGGVSNQPQHF | TGTGCCAGCACCGTCGCAGGGGGCGTGAGCAATCAGCCCCAGCATTTT
TRBD2 | TRBJ2-1 | TRBV9 | - | CASSASGGGGEQFF | TGTGCCAGCAGCGCTAGCGGGGGGGGAGGTGAGCAGTTCTTC
- | TRBJ1-1 | TRBV9 | - | CASSATQVLGGEAFF | TGTGCCAGCAGCGCTACCCAGGTCTTGGGGGGGGAGGCTTTCTTT
- | TRBJ2-2 | TRBV3-1/TRBV3-2 | - | CASSQDVRAGSPGELFF | TGTGCCAGCAGCCAAGATGTCCGGGCCGGGAGCCCCGGGGAGCTGTTTTTT
- | TRBJ1-5 | TRBV10-3 | - | CAIRKQGIDQPQHF | TGTGCCATCAGGAAACAGGGTATCGATCAGCCCCAGCATTTT
TRBD1 | TRBJ1-1 | TRBV5-1 | - | CASSRTGGTEAFF | TGCGCCAGCAGCAGGACAGGGGGCACTGAAGCTTTCTTT
- | TRBJ1-6 | TRBV14 | - | CASSFMGHENSPLHF | TGTGCCAGCAGCTTCATGGGACACGAGAATTCACCCCTCCACTTT
TRBD2 | TRBJ2-1 | TRBV7-3 | - | CASSPLAGGSYNEQFF | TGTGCCAGCAGCCCACTAGCGGGGGGGTCCTACAATGAGCAGTTCTTC
- | TRBJ1-2 | TRBV5-1 | - | CASSLGGGVYGYTF | TGCGCCAGCAGCTTGGGAGGGGGTGTCTATGGCTACACCTTC
TRBD1 | TRBJ2-2 | TRBV19 | - | CASQVGGQANTGELFF | TGTGCCAGTCAAGTTGGGGGACAGGCCAACACCGGGGAGCTGTTTTTT